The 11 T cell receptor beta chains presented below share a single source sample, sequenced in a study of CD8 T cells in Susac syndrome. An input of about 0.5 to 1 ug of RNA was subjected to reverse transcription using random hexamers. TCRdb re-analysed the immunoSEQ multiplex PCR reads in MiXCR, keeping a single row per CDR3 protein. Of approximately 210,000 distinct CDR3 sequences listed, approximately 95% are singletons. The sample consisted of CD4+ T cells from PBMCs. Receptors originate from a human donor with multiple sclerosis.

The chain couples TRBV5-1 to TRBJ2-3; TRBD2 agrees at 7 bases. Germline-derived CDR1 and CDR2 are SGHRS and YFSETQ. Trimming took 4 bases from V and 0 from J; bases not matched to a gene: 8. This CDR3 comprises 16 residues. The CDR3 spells CASSLSTSRSTDTQYF. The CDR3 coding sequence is TGCGCCAGCAGCCTGTCGACTAGCCGGAGCACAGATACGCAGTATTTT. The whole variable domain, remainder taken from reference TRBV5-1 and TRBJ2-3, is KAGVTQTPRYLIKTRGQQVTLSCSPISGHRSVSWYQQTPGQGLQFLFEYFSETQRNKGNFPGRFSGRQFSNSRSEMNVSTLELGDSALYLCASSLSTSRSTDTQYFGPGTRLTVL.

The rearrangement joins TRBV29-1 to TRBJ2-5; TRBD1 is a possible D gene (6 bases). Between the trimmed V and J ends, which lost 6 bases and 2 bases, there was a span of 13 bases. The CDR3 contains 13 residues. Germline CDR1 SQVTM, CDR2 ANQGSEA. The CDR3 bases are TGCAGCGTGTCCGGGACAATGCAAGAGACCCAGTACTTC. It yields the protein CSVSGTMQETQYF.

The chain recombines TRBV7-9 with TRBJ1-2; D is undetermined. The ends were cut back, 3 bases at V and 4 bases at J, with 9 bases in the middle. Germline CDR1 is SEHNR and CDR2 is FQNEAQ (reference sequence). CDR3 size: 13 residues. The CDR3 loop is CASSFPGFYGYTF. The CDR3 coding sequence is TGTGCCAGCAGCTTCCCCGGATTCTATGGCTACACCTTC.

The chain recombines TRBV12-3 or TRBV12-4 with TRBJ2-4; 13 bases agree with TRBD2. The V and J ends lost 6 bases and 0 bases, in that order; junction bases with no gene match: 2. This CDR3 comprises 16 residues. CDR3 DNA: TGTGCCAGCAGAGGGACTAGCGGGGTAGCCAAAAACATTCAGTACTTC. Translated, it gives CASRGTSGVAKNIQYF.

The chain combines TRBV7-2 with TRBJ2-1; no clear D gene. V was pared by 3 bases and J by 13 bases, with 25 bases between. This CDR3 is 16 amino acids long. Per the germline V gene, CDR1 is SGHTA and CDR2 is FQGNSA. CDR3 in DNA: TGTGCCAGCAGCTTCTCCTCTTCGGCCGGCCCACGGGCACAGTTCTTC. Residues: CASSFSSSAGPRAQFF.

CDR3 in DNA: TGCAGTGCTAGAAACCCTGTGGCTAATGAAAAACTGTTTTTT. Translated, it gives CSARNPVANEKLFF. The chain couples TRBV20-1 to TRBJ1-4; unclear D gene. CDR1 is DFQATT and CDR2 is SNEGSKA in the germline V gene (reference sequence). V gave up 2 bases and J gave up 3 bases, with 10 bases separating them. The CDR3 contains 14 residues.

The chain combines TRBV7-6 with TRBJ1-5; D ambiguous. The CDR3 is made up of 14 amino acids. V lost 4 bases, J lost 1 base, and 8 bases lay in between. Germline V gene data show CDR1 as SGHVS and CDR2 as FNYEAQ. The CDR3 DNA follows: TGTGCCAGCAGCTCGACGGGGAGCAATCAGCCCCAGCATTTT. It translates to CASSSTGSNQPQHF.

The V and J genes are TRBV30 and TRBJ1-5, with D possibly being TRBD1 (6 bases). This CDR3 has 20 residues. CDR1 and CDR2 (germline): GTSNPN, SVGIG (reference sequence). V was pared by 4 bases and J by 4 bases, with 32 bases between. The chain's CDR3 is CAWTFVGGVVADDPNQPQHF. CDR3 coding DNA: TGTGCCTGGACCTTCGTCGGGGGCGTTGTAGCTGACGACCCTAATCAGCCCCAGCATTTT.

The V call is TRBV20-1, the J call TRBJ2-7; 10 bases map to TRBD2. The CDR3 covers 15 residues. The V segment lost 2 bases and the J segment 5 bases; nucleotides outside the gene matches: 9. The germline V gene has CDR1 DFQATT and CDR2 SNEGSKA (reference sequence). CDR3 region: CSARSLAGAVHEQYF. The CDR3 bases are TGCAGTGCTAGATCTCTAGCGGGAGCGGTCCACGAGCAGTACTTC.

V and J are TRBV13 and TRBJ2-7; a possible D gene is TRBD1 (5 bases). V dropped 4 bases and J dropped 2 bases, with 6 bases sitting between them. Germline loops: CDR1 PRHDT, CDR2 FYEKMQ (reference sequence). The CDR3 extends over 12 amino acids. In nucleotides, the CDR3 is TGTGCCAGCAGCTACAGGCCCTACGAGCAGTACTTC. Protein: CASSYRPYEQYF.

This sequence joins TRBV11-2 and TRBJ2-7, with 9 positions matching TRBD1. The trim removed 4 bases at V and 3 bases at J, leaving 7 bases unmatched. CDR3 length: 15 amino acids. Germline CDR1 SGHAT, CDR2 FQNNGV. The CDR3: CASSSAGTGLYEQYF. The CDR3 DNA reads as TGTGCCAGCAGCTCTGCCGGGACAGGGCTCTACGAGCAGTACTTC.